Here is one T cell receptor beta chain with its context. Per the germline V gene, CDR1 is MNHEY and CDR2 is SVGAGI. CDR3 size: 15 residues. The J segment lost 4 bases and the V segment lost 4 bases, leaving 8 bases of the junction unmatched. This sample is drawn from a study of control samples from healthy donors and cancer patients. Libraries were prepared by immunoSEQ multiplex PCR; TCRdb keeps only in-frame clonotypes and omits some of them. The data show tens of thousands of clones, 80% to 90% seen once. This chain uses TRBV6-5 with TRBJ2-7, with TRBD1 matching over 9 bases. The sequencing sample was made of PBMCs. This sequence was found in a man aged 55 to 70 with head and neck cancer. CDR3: CASSFETGGIYEQYF. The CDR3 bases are TGTGCCAGCAGTTTCGAGACAGGGGGAATTTACGAGCAGTACTTC.